A single sample gave rise to the 3 T cell receptor beta chains below, sequenced in a study of CD8 T cell repertoires and HIV-1 epitope variants. Libraries were prepared by immunoSEQ multiplex PCR; TCRdb keeps only in-frame clonotypes and omits some of them. The repertoire includes more than 4,000 clones, over 60% of them detected once, and less than 45% sits in the top ten. The antigens of these receptors remain unknown. Sequenced input: cultured CD8+ T cells derived from PBMCs. These receptor sequences come from a male donor with HIV.

The chain uses TRBV6-5 and TRBJ2-1; no definite D call. The germline V gene encodes CDR1 MNHEY and CDR2 SVGAGI. The CDR3 is 15 residues long. V gave up 2 bases and J gave up 0 bases, with 8 bases separating them. CDR3 protein: CASSYGFGSYNEQFF. The CDR3 DNA sequence: TGTGCCAGCAGTTACGGATTCGGCTCCTACAATGAGCAGTTCTTC.

The chain combines TRBV7-2 with TRBJ2-7; D is unclear. This CDR3 is built from 14 residues. Germline assignment: CDR1 SGHTA and CDR2 FQGNSA. V was pared by 3 bases and J by 2 bases, with 11 bases between. The CDR3 reads CASSFTPLTYEQYF. For the CDR3, the DNA is TGTGCCAGCAGCTTTACACCGCTCACCTACGAGCAGTACTTC.

V gene TRBV2 combines with J gene TRBJ1-2, with 7 bases lining up with TRBD1. V shed 10 bases and J 5 bases; nucleotides not matched to a gene: 16. In germline, CDR1 is SNHLY, CDR2 FYNNEI. This CDR3 comprises 15 residues. The CDR3 nucleotides read TGTGCCACCCGACACGGTACAGGGGAAGAATATGGCTACACCTTC. Its protein is CATRHGTGEEYGYTF.